Below are 11 T cell receptor beta chains sequenced from a single sample in a study of CD4 T cells in relation to SARS-CoV-2 and coronaviruses. Clones were sequenced by immunoSEQ multiplex PCR, and TCRdb holds only the in-frame ones, with some missing. The repertoire holds 15,000 to 20,000 clones, 70% to 80% seen once, with 30% in the top ten. The unexposed donors gave CD4+ T cells in about 2011-2018, prior to COVID-19. The cells were cultured for about ten days before CD4+ T cells were isolated. For these receptors, no antigen is known. The specimen was CD4+ T cells from PBMCs, cultured in vitro. These TCRs come from a human donor in good health.

This clone was recorded once. The chain couples TRBV7-3 to TRBJ2-5, with D unclear. Trimming left V 3 bases short and J 2 bases short, with 7 bases between. The CDR3 totals 13 residues. The germline V gene has CDR1 SGHTA and CDR2 FQGTGA. The CDR3 DNA follows: TGTGCCAGCAGCTTCTCGAGACAAGAGACCCAGTACTTC. Its translation: CASSFSRQETQYF.

V usage is TRBV3-1 (or the pseudogene TRBV3-2) and J usage is TRBJ2-1; 7 positions match TRBD2. V trimming: 5 bases; J trimming: 5 bases; junction bases outside the gene matches: 6. The germline V gene has CDR1 LGHDT and CDR2 YNNKEL (reference sequence). CDR3 size: 14 residues. The CDR3 nucleotides are TGTGCCAGCAGCAGGGAGGGCGTAAACAATGAGCAGTTCTTC. This translates into CASSREGVNNEQFF.

This clone was picked up a small number of times. V and J are TRBV24-1 and TRBJ2-1; possibly TRBD1 for D (6 bases). V was cut by 5 bases and J by 4 bases, with 11 bases left in between. Germline V lookup: CDR1 KGHDR, CDR2 SFDVKD. This CDR3 contains 14 residues. CDR3 nucleotide sequence: TGTGCCACCAGTGGTGCTACAGGGTACAATGAGCAGTTCTTC. This translates into CATSGATGYNEQFF.

The CDR3 spells CASSLVRQGNNEQFF. Here the CDR3 DNA reads TGTGCCAGCAGCTTGGTCCGGCAGGGGAACAATGAGCAGTTCTTC. The chain is built from TRBV5-4 and TRBJ2-1; possibly TRBD1 for D (6 bases). Germline V gene sequence: CDR1 SGHNT, CDR2 YYREEE (reference sequence). This CDR3 has 15 residues. With 0 bases removed from V and 5 bases from J, the gap between germline ends came to 12 bases.

The rearrangement joins TRBV30 to TRBJ1-2; TRBD1 is a possible D gene (5 bases). V lost 2 bases and J lost 4, with 23 bases in between. CDR3 length: 17 residues. The germline CDR1 and CDR2 sequences are GTSNPN and SVGIG (reference sequence). The CDR3 protein is CAWSRTDGGSGIYGYTF. The DNA of the CDR3 is TGTGCCTGGAGTAGAACGGACGGGGGTTCCGGTATCTATGGCTACACCTTC.

The chain is built from TRBV24-1 and TRBJ2-3; 7 bases are shared with TRBD1. This CDR3 has 15 residues. The germline V gene has CDR1 KGHDR and CDR2 SFDVKD. J lost 1 base, V lost 0 bases, and 0 bases had no gene match. CDR3 nucleotides: TGTGCCACCAGTGATTTGGGACAGGGCACAGATACGCAGTATTTT. It codes for CATSDLGQGTDTQYF.

This chain uses TRBV5-8 with TRBJ2-1, with a possible D match to TRBD2 (6 bases). Trimming took 4 bases from V and 7 from J, leaving 18 bases between them. The length of the CDR3 is 15 residues. The V gene's germline CDR1 is SGHTS and CDR2 YDEGEE. CDR3 sequence reads: CASSHRVGRRNEQFF. CDR3 sequence (DNA): TGTGCCAGCAGCCATCGAGTCGGGAGAAGGAATGAGCAGTTCTTC.

This rearrangement joins TRBV19 to TRBJ2-7; either TRBD1 or TRBD2 may supply D (6 bases each). CDR1 and CDR2 from the germline V gene are LNHDA and SQIVND (reference sequence). With 5 bases removed from V and 3 bases from J, the gap between germline ends came to 14 bases. The CDR3 runs to 14 residues. The CDR3 DNA is TGTGCCAGTAGTGGCGGAGGGGGAGTCTACGAGCAGTACTTC. Protein: CASSGGGGVYEQYF. Complete variable domain (other parts from reference TRBV19 and TRBJ2-7): DGGITQSPKYLFRKEGQNVTLSCEQNLNHDAMYWYRQDPGQGLRLIYYSQIVNDFQKGDIAEGYSVSREKKESFPLTVTSAQKNPTAFYLCASSGGGGVYEQYFGPGTRLTVT.

This chain connects TRBV20-1 to TRBJ2-7; TRBD2 is a possible D gene (6 bases). V lost 3 bases to trimming and J lost 0 bases, with 12 bases between them. The CDR3 runs 14 residues. Germline CDR1 DFQATT, CDR2 SNEGSKA (reference sequence). DNA of the CDR3: TGCAGTGCTAGTACGGGAGACATCTCCTACGAGCAGTACTTC. Translated: CSASTGDISYEQYF.

The genes are TRBV10-3 and TRBJ1-5; 7 bases agree with TRBD1. V gave up 4 bases and J gave up 5 bases; unmatched junction bases: 8. From germline, CDR1 is ENHRY and CDR2 SYGVKD. The CDR3 length is 15 residues. The CDR3 reads CAISANEGADQPQHF. The CDR3 coding sequence is TGTGCCATCAGTGCTAACGAGGGGGCCGATCAGCCCCAGCATTTT.

V and J are TRBV9 and TRBJ1-6; D is unresolved. The V end lost 0 bases, the J end lost 2 bases, and 15 bases lay between the germline ends. From germline, CDR1 is SGDLS and CDR2 YYNGEE. The CDR3 has 18 amino acids. The CDR3 DNA reads as TGTGCCAGCAGCGTAGCTTGGGGTCTTGGGACCTATAATTCACCCCTCCACTTT. Protein: CASSVAWGLGTYNSPLHF.